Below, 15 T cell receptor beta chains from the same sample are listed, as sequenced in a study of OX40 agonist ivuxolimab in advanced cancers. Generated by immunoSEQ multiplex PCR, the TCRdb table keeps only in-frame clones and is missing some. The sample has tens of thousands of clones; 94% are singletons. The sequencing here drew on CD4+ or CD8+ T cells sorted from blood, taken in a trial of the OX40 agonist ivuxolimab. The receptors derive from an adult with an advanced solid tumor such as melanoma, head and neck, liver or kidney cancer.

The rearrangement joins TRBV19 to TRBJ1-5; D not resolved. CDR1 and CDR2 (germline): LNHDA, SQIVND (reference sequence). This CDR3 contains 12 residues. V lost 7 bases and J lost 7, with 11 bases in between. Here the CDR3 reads CASKGIGQPQHF. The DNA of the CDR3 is TGTGCCAGTAAGGGTATTGGACAGCCCCAGCATTTT. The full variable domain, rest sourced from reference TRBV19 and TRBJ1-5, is DGGITQSPKYLFRKEGQNVTLSCEQNLNHDAMYWYRQDPGQGLRLIYYSQIVNDFQKGDIAEGYSVSREKKESFPLTVTSAQKNPTAFYLCASKGIGQPQHFGDGTRLSIL.

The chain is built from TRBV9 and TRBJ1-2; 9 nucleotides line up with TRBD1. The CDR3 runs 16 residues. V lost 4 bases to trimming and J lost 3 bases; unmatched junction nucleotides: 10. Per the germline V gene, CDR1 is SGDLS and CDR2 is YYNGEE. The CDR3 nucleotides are TGTGCCAGCAGCCCACCCGGGACAGGGATCGACTATGGCTACACCTTC. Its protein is CASSPPGTGIDYGYTF.

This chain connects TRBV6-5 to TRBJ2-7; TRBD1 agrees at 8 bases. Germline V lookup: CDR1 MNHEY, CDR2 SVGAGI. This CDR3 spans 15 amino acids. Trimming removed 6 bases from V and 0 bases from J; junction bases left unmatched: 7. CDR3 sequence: CASRPQGASSYEQYF. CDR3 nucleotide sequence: TGTGCCAGCAGACCTCAGGGGGCAAGCTCCTACGAGCAGTACTTC.

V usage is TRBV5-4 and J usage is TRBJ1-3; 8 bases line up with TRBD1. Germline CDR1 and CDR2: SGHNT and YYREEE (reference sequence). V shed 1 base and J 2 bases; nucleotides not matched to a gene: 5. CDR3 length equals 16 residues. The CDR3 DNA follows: TGTGCCAGCAGCTTGATGGAACAGGGGGCTGGAAACACCATATATTTT. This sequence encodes CASSLMEQGAGNTIYF.

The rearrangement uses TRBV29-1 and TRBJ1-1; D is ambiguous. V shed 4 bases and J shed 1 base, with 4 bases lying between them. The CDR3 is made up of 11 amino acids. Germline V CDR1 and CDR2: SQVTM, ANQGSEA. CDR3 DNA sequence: TGCAGCGTTGCACGGAACACTGAAGCTTTCTTT. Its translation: CSVARNTEAFF. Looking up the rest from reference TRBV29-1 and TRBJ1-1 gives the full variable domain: SAVISQKPSRDICQRGTSLTIQCQVDSQVTMMFWYRQQPGQSLTLIATANQGSEATYESGFVIDKFPISRPNLTFSTLTVSNMSPEDSSIYLCSVARNTEAFFGQGTRLTVV.

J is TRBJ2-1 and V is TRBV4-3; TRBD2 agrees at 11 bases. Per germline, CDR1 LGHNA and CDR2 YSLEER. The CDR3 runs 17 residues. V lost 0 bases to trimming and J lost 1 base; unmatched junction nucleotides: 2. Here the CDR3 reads CASSQDGTSGSYNEQFF. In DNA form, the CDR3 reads TGCGCCAGCAGCCAAGATGGGACTAGCGGTTCCTACAATGAGCAGTTCTTC.

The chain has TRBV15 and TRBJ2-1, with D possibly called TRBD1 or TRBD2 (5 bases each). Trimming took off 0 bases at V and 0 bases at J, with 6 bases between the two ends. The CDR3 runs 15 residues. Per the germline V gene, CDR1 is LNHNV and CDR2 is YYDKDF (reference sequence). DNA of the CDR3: TGTGCCACCAGCAGAGAGGGGGTCTCCTACAATGAGCAGTTCTTC. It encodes CATSREGVSYNEQFF. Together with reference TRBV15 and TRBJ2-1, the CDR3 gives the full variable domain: DAMVIQNPRYQVTQFGKPVTLSCSQTLNHNVMYWYQQKSSQAPKLLFHYYDKDFNNEADTPDNFQSRRPNTSFCFLDIRSPGLGDTAMYLCATSREGVSYNEQFFGPGTRLTVL.

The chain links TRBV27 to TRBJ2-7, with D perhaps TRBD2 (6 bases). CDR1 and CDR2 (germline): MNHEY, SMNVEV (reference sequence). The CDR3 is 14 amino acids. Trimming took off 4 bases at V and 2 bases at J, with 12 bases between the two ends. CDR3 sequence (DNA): TGTGCCAGCAGTTCCCTAGCGCTCCCCTACGAGCAGTACTTC. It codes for CASSSLALPYEQYF.

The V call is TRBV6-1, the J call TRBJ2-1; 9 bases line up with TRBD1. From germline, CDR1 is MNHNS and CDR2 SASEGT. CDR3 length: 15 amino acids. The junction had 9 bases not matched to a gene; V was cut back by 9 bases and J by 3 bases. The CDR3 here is CASKQGAYLYNEQFF. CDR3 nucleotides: TGTGCCAGTAAACAGGGGGCTTATCTCTACAATGAGCAGTTCTTC.

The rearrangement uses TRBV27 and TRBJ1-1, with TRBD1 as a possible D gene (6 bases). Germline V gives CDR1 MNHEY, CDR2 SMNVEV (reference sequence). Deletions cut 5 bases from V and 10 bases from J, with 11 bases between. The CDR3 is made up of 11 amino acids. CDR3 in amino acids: CASSLGGLAFF. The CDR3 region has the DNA TGTGCCAGCAGTCTAGGGGGGTTAGCTTTCTTT.

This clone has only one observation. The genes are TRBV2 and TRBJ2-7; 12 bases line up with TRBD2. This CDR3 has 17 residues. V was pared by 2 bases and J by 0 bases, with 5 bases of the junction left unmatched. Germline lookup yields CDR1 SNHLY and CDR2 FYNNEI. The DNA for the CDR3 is TGTGCCAGCAGTGAAAGAAAGGGACTAGCGGGCTCCTACGAGCAGTACTTC. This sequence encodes CASSERKGLAGSYEQYF. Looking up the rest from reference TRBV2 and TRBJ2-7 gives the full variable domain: EPEVTQTPSHQVTQMGQEVILRCVPISNHLYFYWYRQILGQKVEFLVSFYNNEISEKSEIFDDQFSVERPDGSNFTLKIRSTKLEDSAMYFCASSERKGLAGSYEQYFGPGTRLTVT.

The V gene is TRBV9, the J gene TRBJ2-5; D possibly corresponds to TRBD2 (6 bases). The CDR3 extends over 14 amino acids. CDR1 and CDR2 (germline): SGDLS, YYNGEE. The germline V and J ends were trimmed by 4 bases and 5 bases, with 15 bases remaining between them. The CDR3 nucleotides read TGTGCCAGCAGCAAACCCGGGGGACGGGAGACCCAGTACTTC. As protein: CASSKPGGRETQYF.

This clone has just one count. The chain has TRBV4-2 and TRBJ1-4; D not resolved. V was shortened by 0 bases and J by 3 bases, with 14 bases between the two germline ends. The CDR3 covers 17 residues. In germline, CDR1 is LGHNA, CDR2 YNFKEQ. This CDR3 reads CASSQDRLGSSNEKLFF. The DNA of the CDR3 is TGTGCCAGCAGCCAAGATCGTCTGGGCAGCTCTAATGAAAAACTGTTTTTT.

CDR3 nucleotides: TGTGCTAGTGGTTTGGTAGGTGGGGCAAACACCGGGGAGCTGTTTTTT. Its translation: CASGLVGGANTGELFF. This chain uses TRBV12-5 with TRBJ2-2; possibly TRBD1 for D (5 bases). Germline assignment: CDR1 LGHNT and CDR2 FRNRAP. CDR3 length equals 16 residues. The germline V and J ends were trimmed by 0 bases and 2 bases, with 10 bases remaining between them.

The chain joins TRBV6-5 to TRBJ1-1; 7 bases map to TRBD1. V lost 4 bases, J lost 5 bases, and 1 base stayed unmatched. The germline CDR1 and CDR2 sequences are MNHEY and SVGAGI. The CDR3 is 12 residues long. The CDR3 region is CASSSQGTEAFF. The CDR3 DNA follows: TGTGCCAGCAGTTCACAGGGGACTGAAGCTTTCTTT.